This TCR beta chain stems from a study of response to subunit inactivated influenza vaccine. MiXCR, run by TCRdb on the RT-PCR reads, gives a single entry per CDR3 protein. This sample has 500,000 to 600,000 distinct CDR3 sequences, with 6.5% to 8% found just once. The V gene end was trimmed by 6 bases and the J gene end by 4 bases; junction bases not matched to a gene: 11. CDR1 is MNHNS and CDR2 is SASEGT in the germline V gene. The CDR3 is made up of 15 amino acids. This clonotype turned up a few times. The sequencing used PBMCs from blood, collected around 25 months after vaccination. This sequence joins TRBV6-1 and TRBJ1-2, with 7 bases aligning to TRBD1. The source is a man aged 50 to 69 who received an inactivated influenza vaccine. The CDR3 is CASSPSRDSTYGYTF. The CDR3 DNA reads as TGTGCCAGCAGCCCCAGCAGGGACAGCACCTATGGCTACACCTTC.